This TCR beta chain is from a study of blood T cell repertoires in COVID-19. Overall study: Material from acute and convalescent COVID-19 was sourced from the United States, Italy and Spain. From T cells, B-cell-depleted T cells, or PBMCs came the material, which was cDNA or gDNA.

In this sample, this clone turned up a few times. Those enrolled, adults aged roughly 18 to 89 years, came from 20 to 25 US areas. The study assigned cohorts using participant-reported clinical history. Profiling relied on immunoSEQ multiplex PCR, and the TCRdb table lists in-frame clones only, not all of them. The repertoire holds around 380,000 clones, with approximately 87% as singletons. Losses at the gene ends were 4 bases for V and 1 base for J; bases not matched to a gene: 9. CDR1 is SGDLS and CDR2 is YYNGEE in the germline V gene. This CDR3 has 16 residues. The receptor was derived from a man in his thirties or forties who had recovered from COVID-19. The chain has TRBV9 and TRBJ2-3, with 7 bases that match TRBD1. The sample consisted of PBMCs or T cells enriched from blood (not recorded which). The CDR3 coding sequence is TGTGCCAGCAGCTTCCGATCCGGGACAGGCACAGATACGCAGTATTTT. Its protein is CASSFRSGTGTDTQYF.